This entry concerns a single T cell receptor (beta chain). The length of the CDR3 is 16 residues. Trimming cost V 5 bases and J 1 base, with 16 bases left between them. Germline values: CDR1 MNHEY, CDR2 SMNVEV (reference sequence). As for time point: cycle 4 day 1 (C4D1), after five to seven weeks of nivolumab. Each patient experienced a relapse that followed autologous stem cell transplantation, and brentuximab vedotin exposure varied. Clones were read by immunoSEQ multiplex PCR, and TCRdb kept only the in-frame ones, dropping some. The profile shows some 52,000 clones, approximately 86% of them singletons. The sample belongs to a study of PD-1 blockade in classical Hodgkin lymphoma.

This clonotype was sampled from a human donor with classical Hodgkin lymphoma. The sample consisted of peripheral blood mononuclear cells (PBMCs), taken before the fourth cycle of nivolumab. The J gene is TRBJ2-3, the V gene TRBV27; maybe TRBD2 (6 bases). CDR3 nucleotide sequence: TGTGCCAGCAGTCCAATTCCGGGGGTGGGCACAGATACGCAGTATTTT. This gives the protein CASSPIPGVGTDTQYF.